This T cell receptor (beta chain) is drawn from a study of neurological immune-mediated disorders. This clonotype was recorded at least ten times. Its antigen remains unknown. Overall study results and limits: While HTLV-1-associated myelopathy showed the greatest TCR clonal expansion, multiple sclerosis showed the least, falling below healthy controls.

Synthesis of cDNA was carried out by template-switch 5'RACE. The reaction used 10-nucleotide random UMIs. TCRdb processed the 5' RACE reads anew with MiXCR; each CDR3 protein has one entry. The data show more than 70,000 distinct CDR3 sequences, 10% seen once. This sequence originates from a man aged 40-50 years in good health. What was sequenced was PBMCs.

The chain's CDR3 is CASSKTGGYEKLFF. The CDR3 DNA reads TGCGCCAGCAGCAAGACAGGGGGCTATGAAAAACTGTTTTTT. V usage is TRBV5-1 and J usage is TRBJ1-4, with 10 bases fitting TRBD1. The V and J ends lost 4 bases and 6 bases, in that order; junction bases with no gene match: 3. The CDR3 loop spans 14 amino acids. The germline V gene encodes CDR1 SGHRS and CDR2 YFSETQ.